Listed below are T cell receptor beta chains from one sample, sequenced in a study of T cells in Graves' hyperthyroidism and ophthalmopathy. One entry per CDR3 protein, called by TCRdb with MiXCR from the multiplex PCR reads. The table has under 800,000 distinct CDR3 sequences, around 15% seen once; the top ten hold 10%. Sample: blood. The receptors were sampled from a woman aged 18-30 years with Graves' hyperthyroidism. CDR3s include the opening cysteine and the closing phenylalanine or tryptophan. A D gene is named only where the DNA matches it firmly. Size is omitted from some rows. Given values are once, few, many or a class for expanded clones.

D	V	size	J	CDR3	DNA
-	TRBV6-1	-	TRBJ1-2	CASSQRTETYGYTF	TGTGCCAGCAGTCAGCGGACAGAAACCTATGGCTACACCTTC
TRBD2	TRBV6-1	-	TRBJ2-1	CASSHGGILAGVRLGNNEQFF	TGTGCCAGCAGCCATGGAGGGATTCTAGCGGGAGTTCGGTTGGGAAACAATGAGCAGTTCTTC
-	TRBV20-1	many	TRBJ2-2	CSARLRLNTGELFF	TGCAGTGCTAGACTCCGGCTAAACACCGGGGAGCTGTTTTTT
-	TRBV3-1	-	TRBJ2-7	CASSFDPASSYEQYF	TGTGCCAGTAGTTTTGATCCTGCGAGCTCCTACGAGCAGTACTTC
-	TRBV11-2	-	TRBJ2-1	CASSQDKADNEQFF	TGTGCCAGCAGCCAAGATAAGGCAGACAATGAGCAGTTCTTC
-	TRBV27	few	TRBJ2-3	CASSLEGTSTDTQYF	TGTGCCAGCAGTTTAGAAGGGACTAGCACAGATACGCAGTATTTT
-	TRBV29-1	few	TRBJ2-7	CSVGPPLGEQYF	TGCAGCGTTGGCCCCCCGTTGGGAGAGCAGTACTTC
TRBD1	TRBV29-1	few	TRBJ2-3	CSVAPGQGDLDTQYF	TGCAGCGTTGCCCCGGGACAGGGAGACTTGGATACGCAGTATTTT
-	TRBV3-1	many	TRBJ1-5	CASSQGSWDTRNQPQHF	TGTGCCAGCAGCCAAGGAAGCTGGGACACCCGTAATCAGCCCCAGCATTTT
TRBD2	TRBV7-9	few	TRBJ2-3	CASSAGLAEWDTQYF	TGTGCCAGCAGCGCGGGACTAGCGGAGTGGGATACGCAGTATTTT
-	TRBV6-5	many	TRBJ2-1	CASSYSRDSYNEQFF	TGTGCCAGCAGTTACTCCCGGGACTCCTACAATGAGCAGTTCTTC
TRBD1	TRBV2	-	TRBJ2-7	CASSDYGPGTASYEQYF	TGTGCCAGCAGTGATTACGGCCCCGGGACAGCCTCCTACGAGCAGTACTTC
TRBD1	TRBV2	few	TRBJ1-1	CASRLDRGVNTEAFF	TGTGCCAGCAGACTGGACAGGGGGGTGAACACTGAAGCTTTCTTT
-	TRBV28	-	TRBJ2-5	CASSPITGLLQETQYF	TGTGCCAGCAGTCCCATTACGGGACTCCTGCAAGAGACCCAGTACTTC
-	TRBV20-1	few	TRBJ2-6	CSARDLGGGPGANVLTF	TGCAGTGCTAGAGATCTGGGGGGAGGTCCTGGGGCCAACGTCCTGACTTTC
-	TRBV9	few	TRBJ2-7	CASSVGGTARSEQYF	TGTGCCAGCAGCGTAGGCGGGACAGCCCGCTCCGAGCAGTACTTC
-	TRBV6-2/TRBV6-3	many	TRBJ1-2	CASRSTGFGYTF	TGTGCCAGCAGATCTACAGGTTTCGGCTACACCTTC
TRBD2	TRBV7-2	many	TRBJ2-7	CASSRLLAGGYEQYF	TGTGCCAGCAGCCGTCTACTAGCGGGAGGCTACGAGCAGTACTTC
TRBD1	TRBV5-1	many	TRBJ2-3	CASKGQGVPTDTQYF	TGCGCCAGCAAGGGACAGGGGGTGCCCACAGATACGCAGTATTTT
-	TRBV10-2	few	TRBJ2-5	CASREQGWETQYF	TGCGCCAGCAGAGAACAGGGTTGGGAGACCCAGTACTTC